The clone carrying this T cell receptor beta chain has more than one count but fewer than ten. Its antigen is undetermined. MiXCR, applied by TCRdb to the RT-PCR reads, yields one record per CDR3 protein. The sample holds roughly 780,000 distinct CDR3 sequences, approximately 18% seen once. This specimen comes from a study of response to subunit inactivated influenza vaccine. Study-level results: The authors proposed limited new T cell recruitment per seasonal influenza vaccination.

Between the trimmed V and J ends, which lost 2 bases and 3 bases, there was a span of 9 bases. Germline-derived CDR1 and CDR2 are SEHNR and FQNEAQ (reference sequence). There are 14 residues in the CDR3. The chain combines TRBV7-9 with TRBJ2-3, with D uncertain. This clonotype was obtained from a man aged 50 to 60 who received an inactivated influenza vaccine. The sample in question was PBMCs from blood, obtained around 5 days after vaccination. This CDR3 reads CASSLLALTDTQYF. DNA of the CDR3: TGTGCCAGCAGCTTATTGGCCTTGACAGATACGCAGTATTTT. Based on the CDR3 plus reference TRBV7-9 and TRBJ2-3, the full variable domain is DTGVSQNPRHKITKRGQNVTFRCDPISEHNRLYWYRQTLGQGPEFLTYFQNEAQLEKSRLLSDRFSAERPKGSFSTLEIQRTEQGDSAMYLCASSLLALTDTQYFGPGTRLTVL.